This T cell receptor (beta chain) was recorded in a study of cytomegalovirus exposure and HLA in healthy donors. Study results and caveats: Most TCR sequences showed up rarely, but some public TCRs showed up in many donors.

In regard to this clone: Its antigen is as yet unknown.

The CDR3 sequence is 15 residues long. The V end lost 1 base, the J end lost 2 bases, and 9 bases lay between the germline ends. The germline CDR1 and CDR2 sequences are LGHNA and YSLEER. Use of 60 Vbeta and 13 Jbeta primers characterized the PCR. Profiled with immunoSEQ multiplex PCR; TCRdb holds only in-frame clones, not every one. In the table there are fewer than 200,000 clones, 81% of which are singletons. The V call is TRBV4-3, the J call TRBJ1-5, with TRBD1 as a possible D gene (6 bases). The specimen sequenced was PBMCs. This clonotype was obtained from a man aged 40-49 years in good health and CMV-seropositive. This CDR3 reads CASSQAPGGNQPQHF. The CDR3 DNA is TGCGCCAGCAGCCAAGCGCCAGGGGGCAATCAGCCCCAGCATTTT.